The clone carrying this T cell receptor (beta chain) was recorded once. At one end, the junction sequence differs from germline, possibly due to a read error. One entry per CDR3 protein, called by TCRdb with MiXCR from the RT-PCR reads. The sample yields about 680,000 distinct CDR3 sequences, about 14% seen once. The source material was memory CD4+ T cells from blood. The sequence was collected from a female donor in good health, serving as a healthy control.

Written as DNA, the CDR3 is TGTGCCAGCAGCTTAGTGACTAGCGGGAGTTACGGGCAGTACTTC. It encodes CASSLVTSGSYGQYF. The J gene is TRBJ2-7, the V gene TRBV7-2, with 12 nucleotides matching TRBD2. The germline V gene has CDR1 SGHTA and CDR2 FQGNSA. This CDR3 is 15 amino acids long. The complete variable domain, with remaining parts taken from reference TRBV7-2 and TRBJ2-7, reads GAGVSQSPSNKVTEKGKDVELRCDPISGHTALYWYRQSLGQGLEFLIYFQGNSAPDKSGLPSDRFSAERTGGSVSTLTIQRTQQEDSAVYLCASSLVTSGSYGQYFGPGTRLTVT.